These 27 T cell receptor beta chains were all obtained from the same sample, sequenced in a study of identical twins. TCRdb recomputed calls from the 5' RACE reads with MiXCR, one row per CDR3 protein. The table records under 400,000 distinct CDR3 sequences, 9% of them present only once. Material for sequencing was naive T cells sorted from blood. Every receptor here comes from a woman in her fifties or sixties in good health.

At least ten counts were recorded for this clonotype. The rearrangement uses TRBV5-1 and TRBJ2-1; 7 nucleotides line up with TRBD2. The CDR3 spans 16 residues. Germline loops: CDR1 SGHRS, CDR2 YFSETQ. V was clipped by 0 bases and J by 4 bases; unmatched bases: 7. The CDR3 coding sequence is TGCGCCAGCAGCTTGGTTTGGGGGAGGGATTACAATGAGCAGTTCTTC. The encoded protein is CASSLVWGRDYNEQFF.

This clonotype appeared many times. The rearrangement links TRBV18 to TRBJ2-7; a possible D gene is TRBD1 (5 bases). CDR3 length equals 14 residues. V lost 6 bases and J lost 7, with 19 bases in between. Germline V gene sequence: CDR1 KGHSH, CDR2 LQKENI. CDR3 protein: CASSAGRDWGEQYF. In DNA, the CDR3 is TGTGCCAGCTCGGCTGGCAGGGATTGGGGTGAGCAGTACTTC.

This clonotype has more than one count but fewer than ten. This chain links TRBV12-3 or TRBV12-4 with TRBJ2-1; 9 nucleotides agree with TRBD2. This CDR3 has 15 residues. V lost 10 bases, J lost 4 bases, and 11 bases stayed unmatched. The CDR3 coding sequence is TGTGCCACCGGCGCCGGGACTAGCAGATACAATGAGCAGTTCTTC. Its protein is CATGAGTSRYNEQFF.

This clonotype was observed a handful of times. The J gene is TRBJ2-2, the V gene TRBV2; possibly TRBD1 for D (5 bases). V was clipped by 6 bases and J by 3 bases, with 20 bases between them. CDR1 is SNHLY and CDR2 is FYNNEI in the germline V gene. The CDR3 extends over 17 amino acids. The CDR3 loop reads CASSNRREGVHTGELFF. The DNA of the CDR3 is TGTGCCAGCAGCAATCGCAGGGAAGGGGTACACACCGGGGAGCTGTTTTTT. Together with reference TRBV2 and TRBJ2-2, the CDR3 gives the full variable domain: EPEVTQTPSHQVTQMGQEVILRCVPISNHLYFYWYRQILGQKVEFLVSFYNNEISEKSEIFDDQFSVERPDGSNFTLKIRSTKLEDSAMYFCASSNRREGVHTGELFFGEGSRLTVL.

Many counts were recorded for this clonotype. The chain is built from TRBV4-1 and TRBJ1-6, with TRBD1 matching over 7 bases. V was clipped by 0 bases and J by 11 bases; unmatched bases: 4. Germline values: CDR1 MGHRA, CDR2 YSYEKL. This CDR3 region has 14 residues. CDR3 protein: CASSQDPRGTPLHF. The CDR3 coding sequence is TGCGCCAGCAGCCAAGACCCCAGGGGGACACCCCTCCACTTT.

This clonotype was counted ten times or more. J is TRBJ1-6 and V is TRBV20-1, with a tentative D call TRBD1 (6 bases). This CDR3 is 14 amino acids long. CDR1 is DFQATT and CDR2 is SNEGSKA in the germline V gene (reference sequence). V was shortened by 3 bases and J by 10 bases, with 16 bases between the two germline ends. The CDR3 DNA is TGCAGTGCTAGGACACAGGGTCCTGGATCACCCCTCCACTTT. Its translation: CSARTQGPGSPLHF.

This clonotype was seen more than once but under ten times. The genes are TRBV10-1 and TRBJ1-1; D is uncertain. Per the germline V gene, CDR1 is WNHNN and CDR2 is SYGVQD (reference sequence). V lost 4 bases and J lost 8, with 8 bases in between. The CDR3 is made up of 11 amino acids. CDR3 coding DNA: TGCGCCAGCAGTGGAAGAGAAGAAGCTTTCTTT. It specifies CASSGREEAFF.

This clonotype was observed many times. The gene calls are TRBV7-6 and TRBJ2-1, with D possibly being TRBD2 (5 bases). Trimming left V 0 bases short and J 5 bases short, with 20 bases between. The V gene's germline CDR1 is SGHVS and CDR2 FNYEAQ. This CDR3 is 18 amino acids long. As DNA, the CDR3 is TGTGCCAGCAGCTTAGCGCTAAGATCTAGCCCACCCAACAATGAGCAGTTCTTC. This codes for CASSLALRSSPPNNEQFF.

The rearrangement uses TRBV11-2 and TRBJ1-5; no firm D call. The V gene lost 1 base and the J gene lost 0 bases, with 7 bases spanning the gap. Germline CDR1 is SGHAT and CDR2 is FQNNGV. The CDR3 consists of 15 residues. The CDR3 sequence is CASSLGGHSNQPQHF. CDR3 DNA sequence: TGTGCCAGCAGCTTAGGGGGTCATAGCAATCAGCCCCAGCATTTT.

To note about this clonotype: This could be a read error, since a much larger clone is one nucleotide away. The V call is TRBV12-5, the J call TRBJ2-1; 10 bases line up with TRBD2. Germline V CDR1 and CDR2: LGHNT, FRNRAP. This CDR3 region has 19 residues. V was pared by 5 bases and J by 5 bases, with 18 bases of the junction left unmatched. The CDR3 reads CASGMAPSSSGSFHNEQFF. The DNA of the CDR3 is TGTGCTAGTGGTATGGCACCCAGCTCTAGCGGGAGTTTCCACAATGAGCAGTTCTTC.

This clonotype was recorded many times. The CDR3, as DNA: TGTGCCAGCAGCCAGGGACTAGCGGGAGGGCCAAAGGATGAGCAGTTCTTC. It translates to CASSQGLAGGPKDEQFF. The chain has TRBV3-1 and TRBJ2-1; 16 bases map to TRBD2. Germline V gene lookup returns CDR1 LGHDT and CDR2 YNNKEL (reference sequence). The V segment lost 3 bases and the J segment 8 bases; nucleotides outside the gene matches: 7. This CDR3 contains 17 residues.

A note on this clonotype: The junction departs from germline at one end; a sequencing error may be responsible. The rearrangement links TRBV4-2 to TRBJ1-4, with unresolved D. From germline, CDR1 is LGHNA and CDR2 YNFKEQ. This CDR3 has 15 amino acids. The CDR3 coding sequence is TGTGCCAGCACCCAAGAGGTAGAGTCTCCTGAAAAACTGTTTTTT. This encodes CASTQEVESPEKLFF.

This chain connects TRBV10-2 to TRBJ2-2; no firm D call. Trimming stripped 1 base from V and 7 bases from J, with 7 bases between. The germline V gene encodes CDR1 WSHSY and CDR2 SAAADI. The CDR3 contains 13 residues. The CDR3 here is CASSELRLGELFF. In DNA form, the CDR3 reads TGCGCCAGCAGTGAGTTGCGGCTCGGGGAGCTGTTTTTT.

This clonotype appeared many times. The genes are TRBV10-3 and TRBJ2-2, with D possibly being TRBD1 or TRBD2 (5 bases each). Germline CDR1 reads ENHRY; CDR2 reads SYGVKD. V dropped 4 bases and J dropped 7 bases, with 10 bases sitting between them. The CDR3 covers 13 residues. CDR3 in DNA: TGTGCCATCAGTGCAGAGGGGAACGGGGAGCTGTTTTTT. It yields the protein CAISAEGNGELFF.

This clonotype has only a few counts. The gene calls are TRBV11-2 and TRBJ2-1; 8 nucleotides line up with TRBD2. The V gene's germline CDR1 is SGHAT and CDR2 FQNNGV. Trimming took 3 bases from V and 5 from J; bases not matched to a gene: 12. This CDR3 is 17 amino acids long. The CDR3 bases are TGTGCCAGCAGCTTTTTGGGGATAGCGGGACCTCACAATGAGCAGTTCTTC. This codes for CASSFLGIAGPHNEQFF.

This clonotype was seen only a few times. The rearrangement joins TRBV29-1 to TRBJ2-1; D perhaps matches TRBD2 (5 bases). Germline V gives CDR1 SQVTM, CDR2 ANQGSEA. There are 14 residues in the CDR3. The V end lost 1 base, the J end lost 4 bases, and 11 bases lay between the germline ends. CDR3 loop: CSVEGEMGYNEQFF. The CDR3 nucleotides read TGCAGCGTTGAAGGGGAGATGGGTTACAATGAGCAGTTCTTC.

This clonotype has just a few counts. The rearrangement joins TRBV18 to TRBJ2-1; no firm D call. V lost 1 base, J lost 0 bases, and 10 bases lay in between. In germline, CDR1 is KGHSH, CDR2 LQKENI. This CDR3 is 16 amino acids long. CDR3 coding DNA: TGTGCCAGCTCACCACGAGCGCTTAGCTCCTACAATGAGCAGTTCTTC. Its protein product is CASSPRALSSYNEQFF.

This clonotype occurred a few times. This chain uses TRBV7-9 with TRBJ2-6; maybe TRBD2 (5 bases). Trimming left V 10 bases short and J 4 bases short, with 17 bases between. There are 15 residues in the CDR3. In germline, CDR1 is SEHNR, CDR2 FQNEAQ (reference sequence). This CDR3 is CATQGNPGGANVLTF. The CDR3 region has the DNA TGTGCCACCCAAGGCAACCCGGGAGGGGCCAACGTCCTGACTTTC.

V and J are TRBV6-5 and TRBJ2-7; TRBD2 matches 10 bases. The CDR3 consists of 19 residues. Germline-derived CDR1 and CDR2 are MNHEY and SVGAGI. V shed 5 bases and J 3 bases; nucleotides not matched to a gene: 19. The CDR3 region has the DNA TGTGCCAGCAGTAGGGCTAGCGGGAGTTCGGCCGCTACGAACTACGAGCAGTACTTC. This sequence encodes CASSRASGSSAATNYEQYF.

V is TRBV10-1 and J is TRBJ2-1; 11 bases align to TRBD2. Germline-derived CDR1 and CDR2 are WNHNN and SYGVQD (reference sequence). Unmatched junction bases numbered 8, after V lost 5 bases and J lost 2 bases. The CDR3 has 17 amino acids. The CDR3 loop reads CASSSSSGRRTYNEQFF. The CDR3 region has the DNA TGCGCCAGCAGTTCGTCTAGCGGGAGGAGGACCTACAATGAGCAGTTCTTC.

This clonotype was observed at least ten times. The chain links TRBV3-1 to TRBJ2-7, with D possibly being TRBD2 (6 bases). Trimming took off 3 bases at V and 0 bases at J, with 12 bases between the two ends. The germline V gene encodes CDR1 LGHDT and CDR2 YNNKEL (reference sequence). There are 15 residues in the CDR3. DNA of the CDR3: TGTGCCAGCAGCCAGCGGGGTGCCAGCTCCTACGAGCAGTACTTC. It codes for CASSQRGASSYEQYF.

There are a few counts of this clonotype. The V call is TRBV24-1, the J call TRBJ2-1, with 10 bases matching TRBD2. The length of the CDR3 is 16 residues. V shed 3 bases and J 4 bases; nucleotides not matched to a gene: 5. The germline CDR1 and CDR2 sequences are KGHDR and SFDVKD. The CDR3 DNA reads TGTGCCACCAGTGATCCCGGACTAGCGGAGTACAATGAGCAGTTCTTC. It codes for CATSDPGLAEYNEQFF.

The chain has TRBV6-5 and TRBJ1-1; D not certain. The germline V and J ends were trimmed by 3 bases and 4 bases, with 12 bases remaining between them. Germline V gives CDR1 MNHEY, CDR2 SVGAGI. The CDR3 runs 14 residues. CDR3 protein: CASSYSGRITEAFF. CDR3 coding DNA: TGTGCCAGCAGTTATAGTGGGAGAATCACTGAAGCTTTCTTT.

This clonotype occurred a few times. As DNA, the CDR3 is TGTGCCAGCAGTTTTAGTCGGGGTTCGGAGACCCAGTACTTC. Translation gives CASSFSRGSETQYF. V usage is TRBV12-3 or TRBV12-4 and J usage is TRBJ2-5, with D maybe TRBD2 (5 bases). The CDR3 contains 14 residues. The V gene lost 3 bases and the J gene lost 5 bases, with 13 bases spanning the gap.

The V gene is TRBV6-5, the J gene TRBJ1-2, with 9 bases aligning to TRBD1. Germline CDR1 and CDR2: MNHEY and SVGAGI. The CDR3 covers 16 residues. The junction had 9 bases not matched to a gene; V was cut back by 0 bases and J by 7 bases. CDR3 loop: CASSYSSGTGILGYTF. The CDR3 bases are TGTGCCAGCAGTTACTCATCCGGGACAGGGATTCTTGGCTACACCTTC.

The DNA for the CDR3 is TGTGCCAGCAGTCCCCGGCGGCAAGGGGTCAGTGAGCAGTTCTTC. This codes for CASSPRRQGVSEQFF. The gene calls are TRBV12-3 or TRBV12-4 and TRBJ2-1, with D maybe TRBD1 (5 bases). This CDR3 has 15 amino acids. V was cut by 5 bases and J by 9 bases, with 20 bases left in between.

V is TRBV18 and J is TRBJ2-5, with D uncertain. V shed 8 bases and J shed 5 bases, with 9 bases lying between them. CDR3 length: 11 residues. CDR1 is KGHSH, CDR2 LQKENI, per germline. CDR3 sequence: CASTPGETQYF. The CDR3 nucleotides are TGTGCCAGCACGCCGGGTGAGACCCAGTACTTC.